Sequencing of this T cell receptor (beta chain) was carried out in a study of T cell responses to AZD1222 COVID-19 vaccine. Study results and limitations: Spike-wide vaccine-associated CD4 TCRs dominated at 160-218 and 743-854. Mostly white British, mostly female donors; authors suggested clonal diversity may be underestimated. Scientists sampled the repertoires only once the peak T cell response had passed.

Second-dose intervals of approximately 4 or approximately 12 weeks were pooled. About this clone: The antigen is undetermined.

Assay: immunoSEQ multiplex PCR; the TCRdb copy retains only in-frame clones and omits some. The data hold approximately 300,000 clones, with 94% observed a single time. The TCR comes from an adult who received the AZD1222 COVID-19 vaccine. Sequences were derived from peripheral blood, sampled 28 days after the second AZD1222 dose.

Here the CDR3 DNA reads TGCGCCAGCAGCCAAGAGTCCTTGTATGGCTACACCTTC. This translates into CASSQESLYGYTF. This rearrangement joins TRBV4-1 to TRBJ1-2; D unresolved. Germline assignment: CDR1 MGHRA and CDR2 YSYEKL. The CDR3 is 13 residues long. The V end was cut by 0 bases, the J end by 5 bases, with 7 bases between.